This TCR beta chain was obtained from a study of beta chain features in type 1 diabetes. Study-wide results and limits: At VDJ recombination sites, type 1 diabetes patients had fewer insertions and more deleted nucleotides. The cDNA sequencing approach could over-represent high-TCR-expressing cells. Moderate but significant shortening of TCRB CDR3s was recorded in all four CD4+ subsets from Type 1 diabetes patients. It was among patients, rather than healthy donors, that naive, central memory and Treg TCRB repertoires appeared more similar.

Cells sorted by CD45RO/CCR7/CD25/CD127/CD95/CD27 comprised CD4+ naive, central memory, regulatory and stem cell-like memory cells. Details on this clone: Its antigen is unknown.

TCRB transcripts that were expressed got sequenced, as all of the isolated RNA had been reverse transcribed. TCRdb's table, derived via immunoSEQ multiplex PCR, lists solely in-frame clones and lacks some. The table records approximately 600,000 clones, around 12% of them present only once. V lost 5 bases to trimming and J lost 2 bases, with 13 bases between them. The CDR3 consists of 15 residues. The germline gives CDR1 SGHTA, CDR2 FQGNSA. The clonotype comes from a man in his thirties or forties with type 1 diabetes. This chain joins TRBV7-2 and TRBJ1-5, with no clear D. The sequencing sample was made of naive CD4+ T cells from blood. CDR3 DNA sequence: TGTGCCAGCAGCCCCCAAGGAGCGGGCAATCAGCCCCAGCATTTT. Protein: CASSPQGAGNQPQHF.